The clone carrying this T cell receptor (beta chain) occurred once. The target antigen is unknown. V was pared by 1 base and J by 1 base, with 8 bases between. This CDR3 region has 15 residues. Germline CDR1 and CDR2: SGHTA and FQGNSA. Researchers attached unique molecular identifiers to individual cDNA molecules. Each CDR3 protein is one row after TCRdb ran MiXCR on the 5' RACE reads. The table lists roughly 80,000 distinct CDR3 sequences, 15% to 17% of them singletons. The sample comes from a study of early T cells in non-severe SARS-CoV-2 infection. In the study overall: Bulk RNA taken from unsorted whole blood was sequenced, leaving chains unpaired.

General study points: There was a bias toward anti-spike CD8 responses in VDJdb matching, which missed private and CD4 specificities.

The TCR sequence derives from an adult who was a healthcare worker with PCR-confirmed SARS-CoV-2 infection or an uninfected control (not recorded which). V is TRBV7-2 and J is TRBJ2-1; D unresolved. The sample comprised whole blood. CDR3 protein: CASSLVDRSYNEQFF. DNA for the CDR3: TGTGCCAGCAGCTTAGTTGACCGTTCCTACAATGAGCAGTTCTTC.